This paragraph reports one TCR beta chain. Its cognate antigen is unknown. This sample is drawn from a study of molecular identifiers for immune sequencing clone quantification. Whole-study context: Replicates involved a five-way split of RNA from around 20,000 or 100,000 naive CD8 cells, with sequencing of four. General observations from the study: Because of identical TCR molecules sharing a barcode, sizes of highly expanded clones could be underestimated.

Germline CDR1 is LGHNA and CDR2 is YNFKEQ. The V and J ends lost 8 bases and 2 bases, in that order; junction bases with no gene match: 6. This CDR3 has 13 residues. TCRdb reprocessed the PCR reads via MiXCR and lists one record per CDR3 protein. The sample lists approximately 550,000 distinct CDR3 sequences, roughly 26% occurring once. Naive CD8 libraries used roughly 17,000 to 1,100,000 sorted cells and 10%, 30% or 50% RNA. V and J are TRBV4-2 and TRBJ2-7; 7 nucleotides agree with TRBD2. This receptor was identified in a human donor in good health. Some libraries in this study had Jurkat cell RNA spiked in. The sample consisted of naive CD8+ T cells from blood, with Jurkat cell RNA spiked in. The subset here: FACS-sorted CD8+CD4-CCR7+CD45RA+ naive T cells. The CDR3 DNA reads TGTGCCAGCGGCAGGGACTATACCTACGAGCAGTACTTC. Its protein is CASGRDYTYEQYF.